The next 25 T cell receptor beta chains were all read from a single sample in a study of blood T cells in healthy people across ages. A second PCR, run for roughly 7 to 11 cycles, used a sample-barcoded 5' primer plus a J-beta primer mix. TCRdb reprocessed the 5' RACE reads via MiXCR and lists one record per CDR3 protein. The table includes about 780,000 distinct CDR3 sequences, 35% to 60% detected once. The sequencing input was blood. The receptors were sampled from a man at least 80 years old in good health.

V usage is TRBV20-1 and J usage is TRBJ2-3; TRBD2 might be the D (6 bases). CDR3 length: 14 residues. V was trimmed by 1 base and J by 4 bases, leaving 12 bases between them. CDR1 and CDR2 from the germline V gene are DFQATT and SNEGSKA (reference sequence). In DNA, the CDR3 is TGCAGTGCTAGAGTCGGAGGGCAGGCAGATACGCAGTATTTT. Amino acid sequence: CSARVGGQADTQYF.

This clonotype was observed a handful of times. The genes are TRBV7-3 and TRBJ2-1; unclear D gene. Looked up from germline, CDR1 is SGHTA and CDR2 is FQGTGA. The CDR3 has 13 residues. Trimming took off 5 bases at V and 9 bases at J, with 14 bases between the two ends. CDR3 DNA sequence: TGTGCCAGCAGCCCCAAGGTGTTGGGTGAGCAGTTCTTC. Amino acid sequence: CASSPKVLGEQFF.

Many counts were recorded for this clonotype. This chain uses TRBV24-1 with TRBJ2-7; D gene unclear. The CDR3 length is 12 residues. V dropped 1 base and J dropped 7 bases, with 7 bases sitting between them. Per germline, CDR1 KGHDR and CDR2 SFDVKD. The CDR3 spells CATSDFGLEQYF. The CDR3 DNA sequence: TGTGCCACCAGTGATTTTGGGCTAGAGCAGTACTTC.

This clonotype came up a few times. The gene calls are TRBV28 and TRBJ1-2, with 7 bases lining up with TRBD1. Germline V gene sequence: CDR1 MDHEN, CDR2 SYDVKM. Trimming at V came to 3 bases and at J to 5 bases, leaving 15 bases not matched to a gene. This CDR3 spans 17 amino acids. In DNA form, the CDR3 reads TGTGCCAGCAGTTTGGCCTTTAACAGGGGCGAGAGGTATGGCTACACCTTC. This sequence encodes CASSLAFNRGERYGYTF.

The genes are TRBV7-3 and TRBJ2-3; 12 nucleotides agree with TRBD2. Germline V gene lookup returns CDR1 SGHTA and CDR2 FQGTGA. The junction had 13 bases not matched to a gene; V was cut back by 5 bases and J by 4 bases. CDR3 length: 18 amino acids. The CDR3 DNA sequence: TGTGCCAGCAGCCCCGTGGGGGCTAGCGGGAGGGGAGCAGATACGCAGTATTTT. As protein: CASSPVGASGRGADTQYF.

The CDR3 protein is CASSPSRTGTYEQYF. CDR3 nucleotides: TGTGCCAGCAGCCCCTCTCGTACAGGGACCTACGAGCAGTACTTC. The chain couples TRBV3-1 to TRBJ2-7; possibly TRBD1 for D (6 bases). This CDR3 has 15 residues. Between the trimmed V and J ends, which lost 4 bases and 2 bases, there was a span of 15 bases. Germline lookup yields CDR1 LGHDT and CDR2 YNNKEL (reference sequence).

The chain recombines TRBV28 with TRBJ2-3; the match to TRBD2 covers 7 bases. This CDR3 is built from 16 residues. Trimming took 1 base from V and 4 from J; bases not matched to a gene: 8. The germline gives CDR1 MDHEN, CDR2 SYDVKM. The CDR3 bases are TGTGCCAGCAGTTTATATGGCGGGGGAAGCGCAGATACGCAGTATTTT. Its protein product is CASSLYGGGSADTQYF.

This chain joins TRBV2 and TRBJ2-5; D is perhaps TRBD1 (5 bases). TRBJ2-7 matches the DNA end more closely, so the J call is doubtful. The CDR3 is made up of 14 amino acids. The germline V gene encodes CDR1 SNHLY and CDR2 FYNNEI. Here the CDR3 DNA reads TGTGCCAGCAGTGTGGGGCAGATTTTGTACGAGCAGTACTTC. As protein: CASSVGQILYEQYF.

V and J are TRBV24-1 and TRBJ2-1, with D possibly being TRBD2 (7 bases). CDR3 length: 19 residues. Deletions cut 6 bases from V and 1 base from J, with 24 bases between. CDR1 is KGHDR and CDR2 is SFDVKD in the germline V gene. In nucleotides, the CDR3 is TGTGCCACCAGTCCTACAGGGCAAAGCGGGAATCGATCCTACAATGAGCAGTTCTTC. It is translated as CATSPTGQSGNRSYNEQFF.

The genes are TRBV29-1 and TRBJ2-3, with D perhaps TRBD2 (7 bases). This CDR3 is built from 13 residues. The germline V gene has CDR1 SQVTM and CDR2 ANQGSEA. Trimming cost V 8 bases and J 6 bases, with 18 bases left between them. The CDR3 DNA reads TGCAGCCCCGAGGGGGGGCTCGGGGATACGCAGTATTTT. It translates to CSPEGGLGDTQYF.

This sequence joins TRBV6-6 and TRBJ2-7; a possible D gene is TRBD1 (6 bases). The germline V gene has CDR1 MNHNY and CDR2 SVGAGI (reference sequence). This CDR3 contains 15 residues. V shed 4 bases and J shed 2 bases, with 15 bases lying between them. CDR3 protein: CASSSSTGSTYEQYF. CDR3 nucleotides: TGTGCCAGCAGTTCTTCAACAGGGTCTACCTACGAGCAGTACTTC.

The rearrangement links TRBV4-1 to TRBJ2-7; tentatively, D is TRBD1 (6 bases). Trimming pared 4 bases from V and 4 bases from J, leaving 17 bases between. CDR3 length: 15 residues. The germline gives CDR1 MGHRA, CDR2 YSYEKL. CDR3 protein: CASSRNPRQDYEQYF. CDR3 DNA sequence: TGCGCCAGCAGCCGCAACCCCCGACAGGATTACGAGCAGTACTTC.

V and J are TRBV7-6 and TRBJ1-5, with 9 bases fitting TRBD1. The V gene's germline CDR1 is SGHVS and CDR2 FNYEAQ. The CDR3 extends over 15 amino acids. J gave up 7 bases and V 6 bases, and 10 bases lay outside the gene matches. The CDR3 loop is CASSPGTGRGQPQHF. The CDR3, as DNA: TGTGCCAGCAGTCCCGGGACAGGGAGGGGACAGCCCCAGCATTTT.

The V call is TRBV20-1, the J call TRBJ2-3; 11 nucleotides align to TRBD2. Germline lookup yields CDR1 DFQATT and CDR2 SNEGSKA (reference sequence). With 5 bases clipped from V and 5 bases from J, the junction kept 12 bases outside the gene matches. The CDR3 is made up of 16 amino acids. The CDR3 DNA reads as TGCAGTGCTCCTAAGTTAGCGGGAGGGCTGGAAGATACGCAGTATTTT. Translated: CSAPKLAGGLEDTQYF.

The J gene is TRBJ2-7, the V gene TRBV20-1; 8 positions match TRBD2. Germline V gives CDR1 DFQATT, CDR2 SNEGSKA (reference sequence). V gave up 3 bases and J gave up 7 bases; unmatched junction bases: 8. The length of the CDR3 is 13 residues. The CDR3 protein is CSARREDHNEQYF. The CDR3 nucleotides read TGCAGTGCTAGGCGGGAGGACCACAATGAGCAGTACTTC.

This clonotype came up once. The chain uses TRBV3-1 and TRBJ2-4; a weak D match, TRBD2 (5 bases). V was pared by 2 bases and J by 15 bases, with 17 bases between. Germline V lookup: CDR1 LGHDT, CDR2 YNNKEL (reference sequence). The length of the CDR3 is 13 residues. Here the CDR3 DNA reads TGTGCCAGCAGCCAACAATTGGATGTGAGGGTGTACTTC. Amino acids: CASSQQLDVRVYF.

The CDR3 DNA reads TGTGCCAGCAGGCAACAGGGGCCCCAAAACATTCAGTACTTC. This codes for CASRQQGPQNIQYF. The chain recombines TRBV28 with TRBJ2-4, with 7 bases fitting TRBD1. The CDR3 is made up of 14 amino acids. CDR1 is MDHEN and CDR2 is SYDVKM in the germline V gene. Germline trimming cut 6 bases from V and 5 bases from J; bases unmatched to any gene: 7.

The CDR3 DNA sequence: TGTGCCAGCAGCTCTAGGACCCGGGGGCGGGAGCAGTTCTTC. Translated: CASSSRTRGREQFF. The chain joins TRBV7-2 to TRBJ2-1, with D possibly called TRBD1 or TRBD2 (6 bases each). Trimming removed 4 bases at V and 10 bases at J, with 17 bases between. This CDR3 is built from 14 residues. Per germline, CDR1 SGHTA and CDR2 FQGNSA. The full variable domain, with the rest looked up from reference TRBV7-2 and TRBJ2-1, is GAGVSQSPSNKVTEKGKDVELRCDPISGHTALYWYRQSLGQGLEFLIYFQGNSAPDKSGLPSDRFSAERTGGSVSTLTIQRTQQEDSAVYLCASSSRTRGREQFFGPGTRLTVL.

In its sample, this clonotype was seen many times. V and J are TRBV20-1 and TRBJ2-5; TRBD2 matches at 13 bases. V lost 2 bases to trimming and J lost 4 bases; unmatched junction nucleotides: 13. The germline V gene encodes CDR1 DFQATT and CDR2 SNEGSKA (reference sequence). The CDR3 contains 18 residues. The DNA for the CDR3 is TGCAGTGCTAGATCTGGGACTAGCGGGATGTCATGGAGAGAGACCCAGTACTTC. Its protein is CSARSGTSGMSWRETQYF.

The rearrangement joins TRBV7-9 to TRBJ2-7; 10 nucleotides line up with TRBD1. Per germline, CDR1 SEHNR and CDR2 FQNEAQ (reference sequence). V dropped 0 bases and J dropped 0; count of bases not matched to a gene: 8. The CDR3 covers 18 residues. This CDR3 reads CASSLAGQGPRSSYEQYF. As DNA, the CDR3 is TGTGCCAGCAGCTTAGCGGGACAGGGGCCGCGGAGCTCCTACGAGCAGTACTTC.

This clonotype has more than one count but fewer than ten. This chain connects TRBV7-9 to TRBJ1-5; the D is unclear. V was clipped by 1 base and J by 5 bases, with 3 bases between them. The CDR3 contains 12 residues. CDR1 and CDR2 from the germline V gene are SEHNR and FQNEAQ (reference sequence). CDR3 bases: TGTGCCAGCAGCTTAGTCGATCAGCCCCAGCATTTT. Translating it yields CASSLVDQPQHF.

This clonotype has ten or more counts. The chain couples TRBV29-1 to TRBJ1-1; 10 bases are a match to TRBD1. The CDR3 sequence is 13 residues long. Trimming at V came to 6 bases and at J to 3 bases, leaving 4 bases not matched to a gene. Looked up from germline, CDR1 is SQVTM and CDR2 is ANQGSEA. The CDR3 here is CSVRQGADTEAFF. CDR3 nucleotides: TGCAGCGTGAGACAGGGGGCGGACACTGAAGCTTTCTTT.

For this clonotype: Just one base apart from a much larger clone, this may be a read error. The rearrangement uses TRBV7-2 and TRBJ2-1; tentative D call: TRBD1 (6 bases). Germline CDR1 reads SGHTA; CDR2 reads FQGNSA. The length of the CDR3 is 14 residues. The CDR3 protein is CASSVAGTKNEQFF. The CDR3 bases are TGTGCCAGCAGCGTAGCCGGGACAAAGAATGAGCAGTTCTTC.

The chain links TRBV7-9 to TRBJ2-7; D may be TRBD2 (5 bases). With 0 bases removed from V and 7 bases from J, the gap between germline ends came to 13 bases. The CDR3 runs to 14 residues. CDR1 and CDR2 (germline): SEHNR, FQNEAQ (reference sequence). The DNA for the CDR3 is TGTGCCAGCAGCTTAGCGTTGAGGGAGAAAGAGCAGTACTTC. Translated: CASSLALREKEQYF.

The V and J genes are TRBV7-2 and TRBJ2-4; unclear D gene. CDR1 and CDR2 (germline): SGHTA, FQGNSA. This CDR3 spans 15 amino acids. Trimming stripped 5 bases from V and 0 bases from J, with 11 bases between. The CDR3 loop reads CASSPEALAKNIQYF. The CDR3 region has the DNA TGTGCCAGCAGCCCCGAGGCCTTAGCCAAAAACATTCAGTACTTC.